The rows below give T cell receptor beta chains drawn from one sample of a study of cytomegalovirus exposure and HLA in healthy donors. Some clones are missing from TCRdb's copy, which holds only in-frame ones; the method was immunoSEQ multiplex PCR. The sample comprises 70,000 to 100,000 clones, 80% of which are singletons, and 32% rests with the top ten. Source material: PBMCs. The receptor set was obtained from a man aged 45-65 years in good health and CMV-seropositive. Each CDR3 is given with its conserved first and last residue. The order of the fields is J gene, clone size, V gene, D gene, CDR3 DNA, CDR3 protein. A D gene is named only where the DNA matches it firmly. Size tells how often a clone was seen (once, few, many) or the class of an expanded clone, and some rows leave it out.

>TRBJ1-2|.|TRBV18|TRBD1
TGTGCCAGCTCATTGAACAGGGGCGAGAATGGCTACACCTTC
CASSLNRGENGYTF
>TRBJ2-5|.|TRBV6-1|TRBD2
TGTGCCAGCAGCAATCCCAGGGGACTAGAAAACTTC
CASSNPRGLENF
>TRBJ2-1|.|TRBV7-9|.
TGTGCCAGCAGAGATAGGCGGAATGAGCAGTTCTTC
CASRDRRNEQFF
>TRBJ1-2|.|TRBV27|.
TGTGCCAGCAGTGCTCGCGGCAGGGGTGCGTATGGCTACACCTTC
CASSARGRGAYGYTF
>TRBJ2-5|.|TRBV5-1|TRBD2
TGCGCCAGCAGCTTGGAGAGGTCGAGCGGGATAGAGACCCAGTACTTC
CASSLERSSGIETQYF
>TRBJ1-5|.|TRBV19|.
TGTGCCAGTAACAATGTGGGGAGGAGCAATCAGCCCCAGCATTTT
CASNNVGRSNQPQHF
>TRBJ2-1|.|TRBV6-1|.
TGTGCCAGCACCCCGGGCAGGGCTGCGAATGAGCAGTTCTTC
CASTPGRAANEQFF
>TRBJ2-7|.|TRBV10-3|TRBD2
TGTGCCATCACTAGCGGGAGGGAGGACGAGCAGTACTTC
CAITSGREDEQYF
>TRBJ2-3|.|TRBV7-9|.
TGTGCCAGCAGCTTAGACTCACTAGCTGCAGATACGCAGTATTTT
CASSLDSLAADTQYF
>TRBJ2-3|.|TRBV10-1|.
TGCGCCAGCAGTGAAGGAGGGGACCTTGATACGCAGTATTTT
CASSEGGDLDTQYF
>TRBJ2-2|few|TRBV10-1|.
TGCGCCAGCAGTGGTGCCAGGGGCCGGGGCACCGGGGAGCTGTTTTTT
CASSGARGRGTGELFF
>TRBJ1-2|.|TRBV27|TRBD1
TGTGCCAGCAGTCCACTCCCGGGACAGACCTATGGCTACACCTTC
CASSPLPGQTYGYTF
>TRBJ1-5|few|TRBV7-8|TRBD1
TGTGCCAGCAGCTTAGTTTCCCGGACAGGGAATCAGCCCCAGCATTTT
CASSLVSRTGNQPQHF
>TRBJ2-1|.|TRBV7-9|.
TGTTCCAGCAGCGCAGGGGGACTAGGCTCCTACAATGAGCAGTTCTTC
CSSSAGGLGSYNEQFF
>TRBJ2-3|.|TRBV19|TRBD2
TGTGCCAGTAAAGGGAGGGGCACAGATACGCAGTATTTT
CASKGRGTDTQYF
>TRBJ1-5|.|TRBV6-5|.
TGTGCCAGCAGTTACGATGGGACTAATCAGCCCCAGCATTTT
CASSYDGTNQPQHF
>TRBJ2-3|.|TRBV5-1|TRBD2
TGCGCCAGCAGCCAACCCACTAGCGGTAGCACAGATACGCAGTATTTT
CASSQPTSGSTDTQYF
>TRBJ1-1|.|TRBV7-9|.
TGTGCCAGCAGCTTACAGCTAGACACTGAAGCTTTCTTT
CASSLQLDTEAFF
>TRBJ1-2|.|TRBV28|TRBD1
TGTGCCAGCAGTACTCCCGGACAGGAAATCTCGAACGGCTACACCTTC
CASSTPGQEISNGYTF
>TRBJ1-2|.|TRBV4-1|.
TGCGCCAGCAGCCGGGAAGTAACAGGAGCTAACTATGGCTACACCTTC
CASSREVTGANYGYTF
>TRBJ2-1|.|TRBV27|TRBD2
TGTGCCAGCAGTTTACTCCGGGACTACAGAAATGAGCAGTTCTTC
CASSLLRDYRNEQFF
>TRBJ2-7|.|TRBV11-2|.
TGTGCCAGCAGCTTAGATCTCCCAGGGGCGAGCAGAAATATCGGGCAGTACTTC
CASSLDLPGASRNIGQYF
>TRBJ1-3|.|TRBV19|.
TGTGCCAGTAGTCTTTCAACGTCGGCAGGTCTAAACACCATATATTTT
CASSLSTSAGLNTIYF
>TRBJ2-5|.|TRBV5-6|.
TGCGCCAGCAGCTTGGGTCGAGTGACCCAGTACTTC
CASSLGRVTQYF
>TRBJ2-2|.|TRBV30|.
TGTGCCTGCCGGGAGCGGAACACCGGGGAGCTGTTTTTT
CACRERNTGELFF
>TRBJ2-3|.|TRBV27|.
TGTGCCAGCAGTCCCGGGGAAGCCTCCCCCTCCACGCAGTATTTT
CASSPGEASPSTQYF
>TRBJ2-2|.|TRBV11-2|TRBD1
TGTGCCAGCAGCTTAGATGGGTGGGGACAGGGGGCCAGGGAGCTGTTTTTT
CASSLDGWGQGARELFF
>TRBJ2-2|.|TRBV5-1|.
TGCGCCAGCAGCTCCTCCACGGGACACCAGTCCTCCGGGGAGCTGTTTTTT
CASSSSTGHQSSGELFF
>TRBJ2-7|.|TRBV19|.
TGTGCCAGTGGGTCCCTAGGCTCCTACGAGCAGTACTTC
CASGSLGSYEQYF
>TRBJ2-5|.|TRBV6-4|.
TGTGCCAGCAGTGACTCAGGGGGACCGAAGTCTGAGACCCAGTACTTC
CASSDSGGPKSETQYF
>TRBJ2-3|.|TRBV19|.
TGTGCCAGTAGTGAAGTCAGATCAGATACGCAGTATTTT
CASSEVRSDTQYF
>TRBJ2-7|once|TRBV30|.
TGTGCCTGGGTGTTAGCGGATGCAAGAGCCGCCTACGAGCAGTACTTC
CAWVLADARAAYEQYF
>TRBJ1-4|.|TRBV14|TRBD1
TGTGCCAGCCGGGACAGGGCGGGAGAAAAACTGTTTTTT
CASRDRAGEKLFF
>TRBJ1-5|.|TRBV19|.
TGTGCCAGTACCCGGACAGCGCTAAGCAATCAGCCCCAGCATTTT
CASTRTALSNQPQHF
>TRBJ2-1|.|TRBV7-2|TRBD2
TGTGCCAGCAGCTTAGCAGCGGGAGTGAGAAATGAGCAGTTCTTC
CASSLAAGVRNEQFF
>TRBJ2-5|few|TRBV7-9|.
TGTGCCAGCAGCCGGCCCGAGGGCGGGGAGACCCAGTACTTC
CASSRPEGGETQYF
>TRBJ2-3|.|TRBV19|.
TGTGCCAGTAGTCAAACGGGAGTTAGCACAGATACGCAGTATTTT
CASSQTGVSTDTQYF
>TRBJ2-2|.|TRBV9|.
TGTGCCAGCAGCGTAGCTTTAGAATTCGCGAACACCGGGGAGCTGTTTTTT
CASSVALEFANTGELFF
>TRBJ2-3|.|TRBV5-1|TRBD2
TGCGCCAGCAGCATCACCCCGGGACTAGCGGGAGGGTCTAGCACAGATACGCAGTATTTT
CASSITPGLAGGSSTDTQYF
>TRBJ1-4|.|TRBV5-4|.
TGTGCCAGCAGCTTGGGCGGACTCTACTCTAATGAAAAACTGTTTTTT
CASSLGGLYSNEKLFF
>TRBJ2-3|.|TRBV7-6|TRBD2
TGTGCCAGCAGCTCGACCCGGACTAGCGTCACAGATACGCAGTATTTT
CASSSTRTSVTDTQYF
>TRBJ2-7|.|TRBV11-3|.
TGTGCCAGCAGCCTCGGGGGTCCCTACGAGCAGTACTTC
CASSLGGPYEQYF
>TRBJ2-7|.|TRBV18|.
TGTGCCAGCTCACCAGACAGGTACGAGCAGTACTTC
CASSPDRYEQYF
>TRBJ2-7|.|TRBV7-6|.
TGTGCCAGCAGCTTGTCGCAGACCTACGAGCAGTACTTC
CASSLSQTYEQYF
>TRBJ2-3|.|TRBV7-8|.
TGTGCCAGCAGCTCGGAGGGGGCGGGGGGTAGAACGCAGTATTTT
CASSSEGAGGRTQYF
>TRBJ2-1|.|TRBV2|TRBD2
TGTGCCAGCAGTGGGATTACCGGGACTACGGATGAGCAGTTCTTC
CASSGITGTTDEQFF
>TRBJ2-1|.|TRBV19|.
TGTGCCAGTAAATCGGCGGGACCCTCCTACAATGAGCAGTTCTTC
CASKSAGPSYNEQFF
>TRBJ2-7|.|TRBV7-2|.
TGTGCCAGCAGCTTATCGTTGTGGCAGGAGGGGTACGAGCAGTACTTC
CASSLSLWQEGYEQYF
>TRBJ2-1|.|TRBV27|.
TGTGCCAGCATGCGGGGACTGCATGAGCAGTTCTTC
CASMRGLHEQFF